These T cell receptor beta chains were read from a single sample in a study of T cell responses to AZD1222 COVID-19 vaccine. TCRdb's copy holds only in-frame clones and misses some; the assay was immunoSEQ multiplex PCR. The table lists about 70,000 clones, roughly 91% of them singletons. The sequencing here drew on peripheral blood, taken 28 days after the second dose of the MenACWY control vaccine. The receptor set was obtained from an adult who received the MenACWY meningococcal vaccine as a control. Each CDR3 is given with its conserved first and last residue. Each record gives: J gene, V gene, D gene, clone size, CDR3 protein, CDR3 DNA. A D gene is named only where the DNA matches it firmly. Size values are once, few and many counts, or a class for expanded clones, and some rows have none.

J gene: TRBJ2-5
V gene: TRBV7-2
D gene: .
clone size: .
CDR3 protein: CASSVFTVSETQYF
CDR3 DNA: TGTGCCAGCAGCGTCTTCACAGTATCGGAGACCCAGTACTTC

J gene: TRBJ2-7
V gene: TRBV6-5
D gene: .
clone size: .
CDR3 protein: CASSLAQGTGEQYF
CDR3 DNA: TGTGCCAGCAGCTTAGCTCAAGGAACTGGGGAGCAGTACTTC

J gene: TRBJ1-5
V gene: TRBV6-6
D gene: .
clone size: .
CDR3 protein: CASSYLLGEGQPQHF
CDR3 DNA: TGTGCCAGCAGTTACTTATTGGGGGAAGGGCAGCCCCAGCATTTT

J gene: TRBJ1-2
V gene: TRBV28
D gene: .
clone size: .
CDR3 protein: CASSWGTALAGYTF
CDR3 DNA: TGTGCCAGCAGTTGGGGGACCGCTCTCGCCGGCTACACCTTC

J gene: TRBJ2-3
V gene: TRBV10-2
D gene: .
clone size: .
CDR3 protein: CASSVRRATDTQYF
CDR3 DNA: TGCGCCAGCAGTGTTCGGCGGGCCACAGATACGCAGTATTTT

J gene: TRBJ1-1
V gene: TRBV7-2
D gene: .
clone size: .
CDR3 protein: CASNRAGMNTEAFF
CDR3 DNA: TGTGCCAGCAACCGTGCAGGGATGAACACTGAAGCTTTCTTT

J gene: TRBJ1-1
V gene: TRBV7-3
D gene: TRBD1
clone size: .
CDR3 protein: CASSYRGQDTEAFF
CDR3 DNA: TGTGCCAGCAGCTACAGGGGGCAGGACACTGAAGCTTTCTTT

J gene: TRBJ1-2
V gene: TRBV13
D gene: TRBD1
clone size: .
CDR3 protein: CASSLKEGAWGYTF
CDR3 DNA: TGTGCCAGCAGCTTAAAGGAGGGGGCGTGGGGCTACACCTTC

J gene: TRBJ2-7
V gene: TRBV15
D gene: TRBD2
clone size: .
CDR3 protein: CATSRDRLAGGYEQYF
CDR3 DNA: TGTGCCACCAGCAGAGATAGGCTAGCGGGAGGCTACGAGCAGTACTTC

J gene: TRBJ2-7
V gene: TRBV28
D gene: .
clone size: .
CDR3 protein: CASSPLTEGDEQYF
CDR3 DNA: TGTGCCAGCAGTCCTCTGACAGAAGGGGACGAGCAGTACTTC

J gene: TRBJ2-4
V gene: TRBV11-1
D gene: .
clone size: .
CDR3 protein: CASSLGREDIQYF
CDR3 DNA: TGTGCCAGCAGCTTAGGGCGCGAGGACATTCAGTACTTC

J gene: TRBJ1-1
V gene: TRBV5-1
D gene: TRBD1
clone size: .
CDR3 protein: CASSFQQGVGTEAFF
CDR3 DNA: TGCGCCAGCAGCTTCCAACAGGGGGTGGGCACTGAAGCTTTCTTT

J gene: TRBJ1-1
V gene: TRBV7-9
D gene: .
clone size: once
CDR3 protein: CASSSWRGNTEAFF
CDR3 DNA: TGTGCCAGCAGCTCATGGAGGGGGAACACTGAAGCTTTCTTT

J gene: TRBJ2-5
V gene: TRBV12-3/TRBV12-4
D gene: .
clone size: .
CDR3 protein: CASCPEYGETQYF
CDR3 DNA: TGTGCCAGCTGCCCCGAGTACGGAGAGACCCAGTACTTC

J gene: TRBJ1-4
V gene: TRBV4-2
D gene: TRBD1
clone size: once
CDR3 protein: CASSQSDRDEKLFF
CDR3 DNA: TGTGCCAGCAGCCAATCCGACAGGGACGAAAAACTGTTTTTT

J gene: TRBJ2-2
V gene: TRBV3-1/TRBV3-2
D gene: TRBD2
clone size: once
CDR3 protein: CASSSSLLTSGGDDTGELFF
CDR3 DNA: TGTGCCAGCAGCTCCTCCTTACTGACTAGCGGGGGGGACGACACCGGGGAGCTGTTTTTT